This TCR beta chain emerged from a study of T cells after yellow fever vaccination. Broader study findings: In post-booster samples, most primary-vaccination clones reappeared (approximately 95% CD4, 70% to 90% CD8). Contamination of FACS-sorted repertoires by abundant clonotypes from the bulk population could occur. It was a weaker secondary response, yet one that peaked faster, at day 5 versus 15.

Template-switching 5'RACE yielded the TCR cDNA; a universal primer site and UMIs were added in the process. TCRdb analysed the 5' RACE reads with MiXCR anew, one entry per CDR3 protein. The repertoire holds about 500,000 distinct CDR3 sequences, with about a sixth as singletons. Notes on this clonotype: What it binds is unknown.

This TCR was recovered from a man younger than 35 who received the YFV17D yellow fever vaccine. This specimen consisted of PBMCs, obtained 5 days after the first yellow fever vaccination.

CDR3 nucleotides: TGTGCCACCACCGGGACAGGGGGCGGCTACACCTTC. It yields the protein CATTGTGGGYTF. This rearrangement joins TRBV12-3 or TRBV12-4 to TRBJ1-2, with 12 nucleotides matching TRBD1. This CDR3 region has 12 residues. Trimming at V came to 10 bases and at J to 8 bases, leaving 5 bases not matched to a gene.